These 24 T cell receptor beta chains share one sample of origin, sequenced in a study of metastatic and nonmetastatic thyroid tumors. No treatment of any kind had been given to any patient before thyroid surgery. TCRdb redid the clone calls on the PCR reads using MiXCR. Of about 69,000 clones listed, 14% were seen once; the top ten hold about 6%. The specimen was blood. The receptors stem from a male donor with papillary thyroid cancer or a benign thyroid nodule (not recorded which). Some clones in this sample may be carry-over from other donors' samples.

This clone was seen ten or more times. The V call is TRBV12-3 or TRBV12-4, the J call TRBJ2-3; 8 bases line up with TRBD2. V dropped 2 bases and J dropped 0; count of bases not matched to a gene: 1. The CDR3 loop spans 15 amino acids. This CDR3 reads CASSLTSGSTDTQYF. The CDR3 DNA follows: TGTGCCAGCAGTTTAACTAGCGGTAGCACAGATACGCAGTATTTT.

Worth noting for this clone: A read error may be the cause here, since a much bigger clone is one base away. Other DNA sequences in this sample translate to the same CDR3. This rearrangement joins TRBV18 to TRBJ2-5; 10 nucleotides agree with TRBD2. Per germline, CDR1 KGHSH and CDR2 LQKENI. J lost 3 bases, V lost 2 bases, and 3 bases had no gene match. The CDR3 length is 15 residues. The CDR3 loop is CASSPSLAGEETQYF. For the CDR3, the DNA is TGTGCCAGCTCACCAAGCCTAGCGGGAGAAGAGACCCAGTACTTC.

This clone was counted many times. A much larger clone differs from this one at a single base, so this may be a read error. The chain uses TRBV27 and TRBJ2-1, with 7 positions matching TRBD2. This CDR3 comprises 13 residues. V lost 3 bases, J lost 9 bases, and 5 bases stayed unmatched. Germline V lookup: CDR1 MNHEY, CDR2 SMNVEV (reference sequence). This CDR3 reads CASSLLGGTEQFF. CDR3 in DNA: TGTGCCAGCAGTTTGCTGGGGGGGACTGAGCAGTTCTTC.

The chain has TRBV6-2 or TRBV6-3 and TRBJ2-7; the D gene is possibly TRBD1 (6 bases). This CDR3 spans 15 amino acids. The V gene lost 8 bases and the J gene lost 2 bases, with 19 bases spanning the gap. Looked up from germline, CDR1 is MNHEY and CDR2 is SVGEGT. The CDR3 nucleotides read TGTGCCAGCGGCCGACCGGGTGGGGGCCCCTACGAGCAGTACTTC. It codes for CASGRPGGGPYEQYF.

This clone has a count of ten or more. The genes are TRBV10-3 and TRBJ2-7; D gene ambiguous. V was cut by 2 bases and J by 3 bases, with 11 bases left in between. The germline V gene has CDR1 ENHRY and CDR2 SYGVKD. This CDR3 is 14 amino acids long. The CDR3: CAISEENSDYEQYF. CDR3 in DNA: TGTGCCATCAGTGAGGAAAACAGCGACTACGAGCAGTACTTC.

This clone has at least ten counts. V gene TRBV9 combines with J gene TRBJ2-5; the match to TRBD1 covers 9 bases. Germline CDR1 is SGDLS and CDR2 is YYNGEE. This CDR3 has 15 residues. After removal of 4 bases from V and 4 bases from J, the junction contained 8 bases not matched to a gene. CDR3 sequence: CASSTRDRVAETQYF. Here the CDR3 DNA reads TGTGCCAGCAGCACTCGGGACAGGGTGGCAGAGACCCAGTACTTC.

This clone has at least ten counts. The chain combines TRBV5-5 with TRBJ1-2; D ambiguous. Germline CDR1 and CDR2: SGHKS and YYEKEE (reference sequence). V was pared by 1 base and J by 2 bases, with 6 bases between. The CDR3 consists of 13 residues. CDR3 in DNA: TGTGCCAGCAGCTTGAGAGCCAACTATGGCTACACCTTC. Translation gives CASSLRANYGYTF.

This clone has at least ten counts. The chain employs TRBV7-9 and TRBJ1-2, with D hard to call. V was pared by 5 bases and J by 3 bases, with 16 bases between. The CDR3 covers 15 residues. Germline V CDR1 and CDR2: SEHNR, FQNEAQ (reference sequence). The CDR3 DNA reads TGTGCCAGCAGCCCCGGATCGGAGGGTCACTATGGCTACACCTTC. Its protein product is CASSPGSEGHYGYTF. Full variable domain (rest looked up from reference TRBV7-9 and TRBJ1-2): DTGVSQNPRHKITKRGQNVTFRCDPISEHNRLYWYRQTLGQGPEFLTYFQNEAQLEKSRLLSDRFSAERPKGSFSTLEIQRTEQGDSAMYLCASSPGSEGHYGYTFGSGTRLTVV.

The chain has TRBV20-1 and TRBJ2-7; 9 nucleotides agree with TRBD2. Germline V gene lookup returns CDR1 DFQATT and CDR2 SNEGSKA (reference sequence). The CDR3 runs 14 residues. With V trimmed by 1 base and J by 4 bases, 5 bases remained unmatched. CDR3: CSARGGLAMYEQYF. In DNA form, the CDR3 reads TGCAGTGCTAGAGGGGGACTAGCCATGTACGAGCAGTACTTC.

This clone was found many times. This chain links TRBV5-1 with TRBJ2-7; 7 bases are shared with TRBD2. V trimming: 0 bases; J trimming: 2 bases; junction bases outside the gene matches: 8. This CDR3 has 16 amino acids. Per the germline V gene, CDR1 is SGHRS and CDR2 is YFSETQ. The CDR3 DNA is TGCGCCAGCAGCTTGGGCGCTAGCGGAACCACCTACGAGCAGTACTTC. Translated, it gives CASSLGASGTTYEQYF.

This clone was seen at least ten times. V usage is TRBV19 and J usage is TRBJ1-2; 8 nucleotides match TRBD1. Germline lookup yields CDR1 LNHDA and CDR2 SQIVND (reference sequence). V lost 6 bases and J lost 2; bases outside the gene matches: 11. The CDR3 sequence is 16 residues long. DNA for the CDR3: TGTGCCAGTAGAGGGATGAGGGGACAGGTGAACTATGGCTACACCTTC. Residues: CASRGMRGQVNYGYTF.

This clone was counted at least ten times. The sample holds other DNA sequences that translate to the same CDR3. The chain joins TRBV6-1 to TRBJ1-2; TRBD1 might be the D (6 bases). V was cut by 7 bases and J by 4 bases, with 25 bases left in between. Germline V gene data show CDR1 as MNHNS and CDR2 as SASEGT. The CDR3 consists of 17 residues. In nucleotides, the CDR3 is TGTGCCAGCACTTTAGGGGGGGCCCCATCGTTGGGCTATGGCTACACCTTC. Its protein is CASTLGGAPSLGYGYTF.

Ten or more counts support this clone. Other DNA variants within this sample encode the same CDR3. The V gene is TRBV12-3 or TRBV12-4, the J gene TRBJ2-5, with D perhaps TRBD1 or TRBD2 (5 bases each). This CDR3 has 13 residues. Trimming stripped 3 bases from V and 4 bases from J, with 9 bases between. The CDR3 region has the DNA TGTGCCAGCAGTTTGGGGGTTCGAGAGACCCAGTACTTC. Protein sequence: CASSLGVRETQYF.

This clone was recorded at least ten times. At one end the junction does not follow the germline gene, possibly because of a read error. J is TRBJ2-2 and V is TRBV7-7; D is perhaps TRBD2 (5 bases). The CDR3 loop spans 14 amino acids. Germline loops: CDR1 SSHAT, CDR2 FNYEAQ (reference sequence). The CDR3 nucleotides read TGTGCTAGCAGCTCGGACTCGAACACCGGGGAGCTGTTTTTT. Translating gives CASSSDSNTGELFF.

This clone was counted at least ten times. CDR3 loop: CASRGLASGQTQYF. The DNA of the CDR3 is TGTGCCAGCAGGGGCTTGGCATCCGGTCAGACCCAGTACTTC. The rearrangement uses TRBV27 and TRBJ2-5, with D unclear. Germline V gives CDR1 MNHEY, CDR2 SMNVEV (reference sequence). This CDR3 comprises 14 residues. Trimming took off 6 bases at V and 6 bases at J, with 17 bases between the two ends.

Many counts were recorded for this clone. The rearrangement links TRBV18 to TRBJ1-5; TRBD1 matches at 10 bases. The CDR3 runs 17 residues. V shed 2 bases and J 4 bases; nucleotides not matched to a gene: 8. Germline V gene lookup returns CDR1 KGHSH and CDR2 LQKENI. CDR3 DNA: TGTGCCAGCTCACCAAGGCCCCCGGGACAGGGGAATCAGCCCCAGCATTTT. Its protein is CASSPRPPGQGNQPQHF.

This clone was counted ten times or more. V and J are TRBV15 and TRBJ2-5; TRBD1 aligns across 9 bases. The CDR3 extends over 14 amino acids. Germline-derived CDR1 and CDR2 are LNHNV and YYDKDF (reference sequence). Trimming cost V 3 bases and J 5 bases; bases outside gene matches: 4. The CDR3 coding sequence is TGTGCCACCAGCAGCCGGGACAGGGACGAGACCCAGTACTTC. As protein: CATSSRDRDETQYF.

In this sample, this clone turned up many times. V and J are TRBV6-4 and TRBJ1-1; 7 nucleotides line up with TRBD1. The CDR3 contains 14 residues. CDR1 and CDR2 (germline): MRHNA, SNTAGT. V was clipped by 3 bases and J by 6 bases; unmatched bases: 7. CDR3 loop: CASSDGTARAEAFF. CDR3 DNA: TGTGCCAGCAGTGATGGGACAGCAAGGGCTGAAGCTTTCTTT.

This clone turned up a few times. One end of the junction is discordant with germline, which a read error may explain. The chain recombines TRBV28 with TRBJ1-2; D is unresolved. Looked up from germline, CDR1 is MDHEN and CDR2 is SYDVKM. The CDR3 runs 15 residues. CDR3 coding DNA: TGTACCAGCAGTTCCCCGACGGAGGCTATGAAGGGCTACACCTTC. Residues: CTSSSPTEAMKGYTF.

At least ten counts were recorded for this clone. The chain couples TRBV5-6 to TRBJ1-2; D unclear. Germline-derived CDR1 and CDR2 are SGHDT and YYEEEE. This CDR3 contains 13 residues. V lost 3 bases to trimming and J lost 8 bases, with 14 bases between them. CDR3 nucleotides: TGTGCCAGCAGCTCCCATTCACTTGGGGGCTACACCTTC. This codes for CASSSHSLGGYTF.

Many counts were recorded for this clone. This rearrangement joins TRBV27 to TRBJ2-1; 7 nucleotides match TRBD2. This CDR3 contains 13 residues. Germline CDR1 MNHEY, CDR2 SMNVEV (reference sequence). V shed 0 bases, J shed 12 bases, and the junction held 5 bases outside the gene matches. CDR3 bases: TGTGCCAGCAGTTTATCGCGGGAGTCCCCGCAGTTCTTC. Translated: CASSLSRESPQFF.

This clone was observed a handful of times. A read error may produce the germline difference seen at one junction end. The chain combines TRBV6-4 with TRBJ2-3, with TRBD1 as a possible D gene (5 bases). CDR1 MRHNA and CDR2 SNTAGT come from the germline V gene. The CDR3 totals 13 residues. In nucleotides, the CDR3 is TGTGCCTGCAGTCGACAGTGGACAGATACGCAGTATTTT. It specifies CACSRQWTDTQYF.

As to this clone: Being one base from a much bigger clone, this may be a read error. This chain uses TRBV18 with TRBJ2-3; tentatively, D is TRBD1 (5 bases). The CDR3 runs to 14 residues. V gave up 8 bases and J gave up 3 bases, with 15 bases separating them. The V gene's germline CDR1 is KGHSH and CDR2 LQKENI. CDR3 residues: CASTRTGRTDTQYF. The CDR3, as DNA: TGTGCCAGCACACGAACAGGAAGAACAGATACGCAGTATTTT.

This clone showed up many times. The chain combines TRBV4-1 with TRBJ1-1; 7 bases fit TRBD1. From germline, CDR1 is MGHRA and CDR2 YSYEKL. The CDR3 covers 13 residues. Unmatched junction bases numbered 5, after V lost 1 base and J lost 9 bases. CDR3 sequence (DNA): TGCGCCAGCAGCCAAGCACAGACAGGGAAAGCTTTCTTT. Translation gives CASSQAQTGKAFF.